The 25 T cell receptor beta chains below were found in one sample sequenced in a study of T cell changes during pregnancy in multiple sclerosis. TCRdb keeps only in-frame clones here, not all; method: immunoSEQ multiplex PCR. The sample gives under 75,000 clones, over 85% of which show up once; 2.5% to 4% is in the top ten. The sample consisted of CD8+ T cells from peripheral blood mononuclear cells, taken in the second trimester of pregnancy. The source of these receptors is a female donor with multiple sclerosis, enrolled in a pregnancy study.

The chain joins TRBV19 to TRBJ2-5, with D possibly TRBD2 on 6 matching bases. The CDR3 runs to 14 residues. CDR1 and CDR2 (germline): LNHDA, SQIVND (reference sequence). Trimming shortened V by 3 bases and J by 4 bases, and 12 bases separated the two germline ends. CDR3 amino acids: CASSISGEGETQYF. CDR3 in DNA: TGTGCCAGTAGTATTTCGGGGGAAGGAGAGACCCAGTACTTC.

V gene TRBV7-9 combines with J gene TRBJ2-2; perhaps TRBD2 as D (7 bases). Germline CDR1 is SEHNR and CDR2 is FQNEAQ (reference sequence). Between the trimmed V and J ends, which lost 7 bases and 5 bases, there was a span of 14 bases. The CDR3 is 14 amino acids. CDR3 sequence reads: CASTPRGGTGELFF. The CDR3 coding sequence is TGTGCCAGCACCCCGAGGGGGGGTACCGGGGAGCTGTTTTTT. The variable domain in full, completed from reference TRBV7-9 and TRBJ2-2, reads DTGVSQNPRHKITKRGQNVTFRCDPISEHNRLYWYRQTLGQGPEFLTYFQNEAQLEKSRLLSDRFSAERPKGSFSTLEIQRTEQGDSAMYLCASTPRGGTGELFFGEGSRLTVL.

V is TRBV5-6 and J is TRBJ2-7; unclear D gene. The germline V gene has CDR1 SGHDT and CDR2 YYEEEE. There are 12 residues in the CDR3. Trimming took off 0 bases at V and 5 bases at J, with 6 bases between the two ends. Written as DNA, the CDR3 is TGTGCCAGCAGCTTGGCGGGTCACGAGCAGTACTTC. Protein sequence: CASSLAGHEQYF.

V is TRBV15 and J is TRBJ2-2; no clear D. V gave up 5 bases and J gave up 6 bases, with 7 bases separating them. CDR1 is LNHNV and CDR2 is YYDKDF in the germline V gene (reference sequence). The CDR3 is 12 amino acids. CDR3 sequence reads: CATSRSAGELFF. DNA of the CDR3: TGTGCCACCAGCCGGAGCGCCGGGGAGCTGTTTTTT.

The V gene is TRBV5-4, the J gene TRBJ2-2; 8 bases align to TRBD2. Germline-derived CDR1 and CDR2 are SGHNT and YYREEE (reference sequence). CDR3 length equals 16 residues. V trimming: 4 bases; J trimming: 6 bases; junction bases outside the gene matches: 11. This CDR3 reads CASSLTAGVVAGELFF. The CDR3 DNA reads TGTGCCAGCAGCCTTACAGCGGGAGTAGTCGCCGGGGAGCTGTTTTTT.

The chain carries TRBV9 and TRBJ1-2, with TRBD1 as a possible D gene (5 bases). The CDR3 consists of 17 residues. V lost 5 bases and J lost 3, with 23 bases in between. Germline V gives CDR1 SGDLS, CDR2 YYNGEE. The CDR3 sequence: CASSPRAEGFKDYGYTF. In DNA, the CDR3 is TGTGCCAGCAGTCCCCGGGCGGAGGGGTTTAAAGACTATGGCTACACCTTC.

This clone has just one count. The V gene is TRBV5-1, the J gene TRBJ2-3, with D perhaps TRBD1 (5 bases). The CDR3 sequence is 17 residues long. Trimming left V 1 base short and J 10 bases short, with 25 bases between. Germline V CDR1 and CDR2: SGHRS, YFSETQ. The CDR3 DNA reads TGCGCCAGCAGCTTGAGGGGTTCCGGGTCTCAGTACGCTTCGCAGTATTTT. Encoded protein: CASSLRGSGSQYASQYF.

The V and J genes are TRBV30 and TRBJ2-1; a weak D match, TRBD2 (5 bases). V lost 1 base to trimming and J lost 7 bases, with 11 bases between them. CDR1 GTSNPN and CDR2 SVGIG come from the germline V gene (reference sequence). CDR3 size: 13 residues. In DNA, the CDR3 is TGTGCCTGGAGTGGGGCTAGCCTAAATGAGCAGTTCTTC. It yields the protein CAWSGASLNEQFF.

This chain uses TRBV19 with TRBJ2-7; 8 nucleotides match TRBD2. The germline V gene encodes CDR1 LNHDA and CDR2 SQIVND (reference sequence). CDR3 length equals 14 residues. J lost 6 bases, V lost 4 bases, and 8 bases had no gene match. The CDR3 loop is CASSSSGSGSEQYF. CDR3 bases: TGTGCCAGTAGTAGCAGCGGGAGTGGGAGCGAGCAGTACTTC.

The chain recombines TRBV19 with TRBJ2-1; the match to TRBD1 covers 9 bases. Losses at the gene ends were 0 bases for V and 12 bases for J; bases not matched to a gene: 9. The CDR3 consists of 15 residues. The V gene's germline CDR1 is LNHDA and CDR2 SQIVND (reference sequence). CDR3 DNA sequence: TGTGCCAGTAGTATAGATCGTACAGGGGGCAGGGGGCAGTTCTTC. Amino acids: CASSIDRTGGRGQFF.

The chain is built from TRBV4-1 and TRBJ1-1; D is perhaps TRBD1 (6 bases). V lost 2 bases and J 0 bases, leaving 28 bases between the germline ends. The CDR3 sequence is 21 residues long. From germline, CDR1 is MGHRA and CDR2 YSYEKL. The CDR3 bases are TGCGCCAGCAGCCAACCCTGGGTTACCTCACAGGGTGGGGTAATGAACACTGAAGCTTTCTTT. The encoded protein is CASSQPWVTSQGGVMNTEAFF.

The chain links TRBV9 to TRBJ2-3, with 8 bases identical to TRBD2. After removal of 5 bases from V and 4 bases from J, the junction contained 15 bases not matched to a gene. The germline V gene has CDR1 SGDLS and CDR2 YYNGEE. There are 17 residues in the CDR3. The CDR3 DNA is TGTGCCAGCAGAGACCCCAGTGGAGCGGGAGCCCCAGATACGCAGTATTTT. Translating gives CASRDPSGAGAPDTQYF.

The CDR3 DNA follows: TGTGCCAGCAGCTTAAAGAGCTCTGGGGCCAACGTCCTGACTTTC. Amino acids: CASSLKSSGANVLTF. The chain uses TRBV7-9 and TRBJ2-6; D unclear. The CDR3 consists of 15 residues. V was pared by 2 bases and J by 0 bases, with 5 bases between. Germline CDR1 and CDR2: SEHNR and FQNEAQ (reference sequence).

The rearrangement joins TRBV15 to TRBJ1-3; TRBD1 is a possible D gene (5 bases). This CDR3 comprises 16 residues. Trimming shortened V by 0 bases and J by 0 bases, and 9 bases separated the two germline ends. Germline V gene data show CDR1 as LNHNV and CDR2 as YYDKDF (reference sequence). This CDR3 reads CATSRDGGDSGNTIYF. The CDR3 region has the DNA TGTGCCACCAGCAGAGATGGGGGGGACTCTGGAAACACCATATATTTT.

The table lists this clone with a few counts. The chain uses TRBV6-6 and TRBJ1-1, with a tentative D call TRBD1 (5 bases). The V end lost 6 bases, the J end lost 5 bases, and 16 bases lay between the germline ends. The CDR3 length is 14 residues. Looked up from germline, CDR1 is MNHNY and CDR2 is SVGAGI (reference sequence). Here the CDR3 reads CASSSLRGITEAFF. The CDR3 DNA is TGTGCCAGCAGCTCATTACGGGGGATTACTGAAGCTTTCTTT.

This clone was detected only once. The chain joins TRBV9 to TRBJ2-1; no reliable D call. The CDR3 consists of 11 residues. V was shortened by 0 bases and J by 10 bases, with 5 bases between the two germline ends. Germline CDR1 reads SGDLS; CDR2 reads YYNGEE. CDR3 in DNA: TGTGCCAGCAGCGTAGGGCCCGAGCAGTTCTTC. Translating it yields CASSVGPEQFF.

The genes are TRBV6-1 and TRBJ2-7; 8 bases fit TRBD2. CDR3 length: 18 amino acids. Trimming cost V 3 bases and J 5 bases; bases outside gene matches: 18. Germline V CDR1 and CDR2: MNHNS, SASEGT. CDR3 DNA sequence: TGTGCCAGCAGTGAGAGGGTCCGTGTGCAAGCGGGAGCCCACGAGCAGTACTTC. Its translation is CASSERVRVQAGAHEQYF.

CDR3: CASSLAPYRTVGDVNTEAFF. The CDR3 bases are TGTGCCAGCAGCTTAGCGCCTTATAGGACAGTTGGGGATGTGAACACTGAAGCTTTCTTT. The V gene is TRBV7-8, the J gene TRBJ1-1, with D maybe TRBD1 (6 bases). CDR1 and CDR2 from the germline V gene are SGHVS and FQNEAQ. With 0 bases removed from V and 0 bases from J, the gap between germline ends came to 23 bases. The CDR3 has 20 residues.

This clone was seen once. This rearrangement joins TRBV27 to TRBJ2-7, with 14 bases identical to TRBD2. This CDR3 spans 16 amino acids. The V segment lost 6 bases and the J segment 4 bases; nucleotides outside the gene matches: 8. Looked up from germline, CDR1 is MNHEY and CDR2 is SMNVEV (reference sequence). CDR3 sequence reads: CASRGSGLAGVYEQYF. DNA for the CDR3: TGTGCCAGCAGGGGGTCGGGACTAGCGGGAGTGTACGAGCAGTACTTC.

CDR3 region: CASSISDEQFF. The CDR3 DNA reads TGTGCCAGTAGTATTTCCGATGAGCAGTTCTTC. V is TRBV19 and J is TRBJ2-1; no definite D call. There are 11 residues in the CDR3. V lost 3 bases and J lost 8, with 5 bases in between. Per the germline V gene, CDR1 is LNHDA and CDR2 is SQIVND (reference sequence).

The V and J genes are TRBV6-5 and TRBJ2-5, with D tentatively TRBD1 (8 bases). The CDR3 runs 16 residues. The V and J ends lost 2 bases and 2 bases respectively, with 15 bases between them. CDR1 MNHEY and CDR2 SVGAGI come from the germline V gene. CDR3 residues: CASSYAHRGGQETQYF. In nucleotides, the CDR3 is TGTGCCAGCAGTTACGCCCACAGGGGGGGTCAAGAGACCCAGTACTTC.

This clone has just one count. V usage is TRBV27 and J usage is TRBJ2-7, with 7 bases fitting TRBD1. This CDR3 has 14 residues. Germline V CDR1 and CDR2: MNHEY, SMNVEV (reference sequence). V gave up 6 bases and J gave up 2 bases; unmatched junction bases: 7. The CDR3 nucleotides are TGTGCCAGCAGGACAGGGTTGGGGACCTACGAGCAGTACTTC. Residues: CASRTGLGTYEQYF.

The V gene is TRBV6-6, the J gene TRBJ2-1, with a tentative D call TRBD2 (6 bases). Germline CDR1 is MNHNY and CDR2 is SVGAGI (reference sequence). The length of the CDR3 is 15 residues. V was clipped by 4 bases and J by 1 base, with 11 bases between them. This chain's CDR3 is CASSSGLPSYNEQFF. As DNA, the CDR3 is TGTGCCAGCAGTTCGGGACTTCCATCCTACAATGAGCAGTTCTTC.

J is TRBJ2-7 and V is TRBV5-1, with D possibly TRBD2 on 5 matching bases. The CDR3 runs to 14 residues. Looked up from germline, CDR1 is SGHRS and CDR2 is YFSETQ. Between the trimmed V and J ends, which lost 1 base and 2 bases, there was a span of 10 bases. The CDR3 sequence: CASSLLSEPYEQYF. For the CDR3, the DNA is TGCGCCAGCAGCTTGCTTAGCGAACCCTACGAGCAGTACTTC. The variable domain in full, with the rest retrieved from reference TRBV5-1 and TRBJ2-7, is KAGVTQTPRYLIKTRGQQVTLSCSPISGHRSVSWYQQTPGQGLQFLFEYFSETQRNKGNFPGRFSGRQFSNSRSEMNVSTLELGDSALYLCASSLLSEPYEQYFGPGTRLTVT.

V gene TRBV6-4 combines with J gene TRBJ2-1; 9 bases map to TRBD1. The V gene end was trimmed by 2 bases and the J gene end by 3 bases; junction bases not matched to a gene: 2. The germline gives CDR1 MRHNA, CDR2 SNTAGT. This CDR3 comprises 15 residues. CDR3 sequence: CASSDPGQGYNEQFF. The CDR3 coding sequence is TGTGCCAGCAGTGACCCGGGACAGGGCTACAATGAGCAGTTCTTC.